This T cell receptor beta chain appears in the sequencing data of a study of naive and memory T cell subsets. General study results and limits: Especially in CD8 cells, naive repertoires contained a few larger clonotypes, possibly CD45RA-re-expressing memory cells. Activation and differentiation may alter RNA-based TCR counts.

Separate alpha and beta amplification began at the second PCR step. This clonotype was counted many times. What it recognizes is unknown. Both TRBC1 and TRBC2 were covered by a beta constant-region primer of two equimolar oligonucleotides. Nested alpha and beta constant-region primers with the SP2 primer drove four PCR rounds on ligated cDNA. A 12-nucleotide UMI and the SP2 primer were added to the cDNA 3' end by oligonucleotide ligation. One entry per CDR3 protein, called by TCRdb with MiXCR from the UMI-ligation and nested PCR reads. The table includes over 110,000 distinct CDR3 sequences, 15% to 25% detected once. V was pared by 10 bases and J by 6 bases, with 23 bases between. This CDR3 spans 15 amino acids. The germline gives CDR1 MDHEN, CDR2 SYDVKM.

V gene TRBV28 combines with J gene TRBJ2-3, with D tentatively TRBD2 (6 bases). This sequence originates from a human donor in good health. Material for sequencing was naive CD8+ T cells from blood. Here the CDR3 DNA reads TGTGCCACCCAGGACCAGGCGGGATGGGGGGATACGCAGTATTTT. Protein sequence: CATQDQAGWGDTQYF.